The 16 T cell receptor beta chains below were found in one sample sequenced in a study of blood T cell repertoires in COVID-19. Assay: immunoSEQ multiplex PCR; the TCRdb copy retains only in-frame clones and omits some. The sample records roughly 170,000 clones, approximately 79% being singletons. The sample consisted of peripheral blood. The receptors derive from a woman aged 60-70 years with COVID-19, enrolled during active disease.

This chain joins TRBV18 and TRBJ1-1; 9 positions match TRBD1. Germline trimming cut 0 bases from V and 5 bases from J; bases unmatched to any gene: 10. This CDR3 comprises 17 residues. Germline assignment: CDR1 KGHSH and CDR2 LQKENI. The CDR3 DNA follows: TGTGCCAGCTCACCACCCGGGACAGGGAGGACCAGTACTGAAGCTTTCTTT. This encodes CASSPPGTGRTSTEAFF. Filled out from reference TRBV18 and TRBJ1-1, the complete variable domain reads NAGVMQNPRHLVRRRGQEARLRCSPMKGHSHVYWYRQLPEEGLKFMVYLQKENIIDESGMPKERFSAEFPKEGPSILRIQQVVRGDSAAYFCASSPPGTGRTSTEAFFGQGTRLTVV.

The DNA of the CDR3 is TGTGCCAGCAGTCCGGTAGGGGGGGCCTACAATGAGCAGTTCTTC. It encodes CASSPVGGAYNEQFF. V is TRBV2 and J is TRBJ2-1, with a possible D match to TRBD2 (7 bases). This CDR3 has 15 residues. Per the germline V gene, CDR1 is SNHLY and CDR2 is FYNNEI. Trimming left V 5 bases short and J 2 bases short, with 13 bases between.

J is TRBJ2-3 and V is TRBV19; D remains unclear. V was cut by 2 bases and J by 3 bases, with 9 bases left in between. This CDR3 spans 14 amino acids. Germline V CDR1 and CDR2: LNHDA, SQIVND (reference sequence). CDR3 sequence reads: CASSILSTTDTQYF. The CDR3 nucleotides are TGTGCCAGTAGTATATTATCGACTACAGATACGCAGTATTTT.

The rearrangement links TRBV7-6 to TRBJ2-3; 7 bases map to TRBD2. This CDR3 comprises 15 residues. CDR1 SGHVS and CDR2 FNYEAQ come from the germline V gene. The J segment lost 1 base and the V segment lost 1 base, leaving 2 bases of the junction unmatched. The CDR3 reads CASSLGAGGTDTQYF. DNA for the CDR3: TGTGCCAGCAGCTTAGGGGCGGGGGGCACAGATACGCAGTATTTT.

This chain joins TRBV29-1 and TRBJ2-2; 7 nucleotides match TRBD1. V dropped 5 bases and J dropped 5; count of bases not matched to a gene: 11. The CDR3 runs to 15 residues. CDR1 and CDR2 from the germline V gene are SQVTM and ANQGSEA. CDR3 loop: CSVKTGTAQTGELFF. CDR3 DNA sequence: TGCAGCGTTAAAACCGGGACAGCCCAAACCGGGGAGCTGTTTTTT.

This clone is a singleton in its sample. The CDR3 loop is CASSSLTSGNEQFF. The CDR3 region has the DNA TGCGCCAGCAGCTCGTTGACTAGCGGCAATGAGCAGTTCTTC. The gene calls are TRBV5-1 and TRBJ2-1, with TRBD2 matching over 9 bases. CDR1 is SGHRS and CDR2 is YFSETQ in the germline V gene. CDR3 length: 14 residues. V dropped 3 bases and J dropped 6; count of bases not matched to a gene: 4.

The chain carries TRBV27 and TRBJ2-1, with TRBD1 matching over 9 bases. This CDR3 spans 18 amino acids. The germline gives CDR1 MNHEY, CDR2 SMNVEV (reference sequence). Losses at the gene ends were 6 bases for V and 0 bases for J; bases not matched to a gene: 12. CDR3 coding DNA: TGTGCCAGCAGCGTACAGGGGGCTAGGCTAGCCTCCTACAATGAGCAGTTCTTC. Its translation: CASSVQGARLASYNEQFF.

This rearrangement joins TRBV7-2 to TRBJ2-7; 8 bases map to TRBD2. V lost 4 bases to trimming and J lost 2 bases; unmatched junction nucleotides: 4. The germline V gene has CDR1 SGHTA and CDR2 FQGNSA. The CDR3 has 14 amino acids. CDR3 sequence: CASSSLAGPYEQYF. DNA of the CDR3: TGTGCCAGCAGCTCCCTAGCGGGTCCCTACGAGCAGTACTTC.

The rearrangement links TRBV10-3 to TRBJ1-5, with TRBD1 identical over 11 bases. Germline CDR1 is ENHRY and CDR2 is SYGVKD. The CDR3 loop spans 15 amino acids. V lost 2 bases, J lost 5 bases, and 2 bases stayed unmatched. The CDR3 is CAISEGQGAYQPQHF. DNA for the CDR3: TGTGCCATCAGTGAGGGACAGGGGGCTTATCAGCCCCAGCATTTT.

V gene TRBV19 combines with J gene TRBJ2-7; tentative D call: TRBD2 (6 bases). The germline CDR1 and CDR2 sequences are LNHDA and SQIVND (reference sequence). CDR3 size: 14 residues. Between the trimmed V and J ends, which lost 8 bases and 2 bases, there was a span of 16 bases. For the CDR3, the DNA is TGTGCCAGTGACGGAGGCGGGGCTGCCTACGAGCAGTACTTC. It is translated as CASDGGGAAYEQYF.

V and J are TRBV9 and TRBJ1-5; D perhaps matches TRBD1 (5 bases). CDR1 and CDR2 from the germline V gene are SGDLS and YYNGEE. V dropped 0 bases and J dropped 4 bases, with 8 bases sitting between them. This CDR3 region has 14 residues. CDR3 DNA sequence: TGTGCCAGCAGCGTAGAAGGGGTAAATCAGCCCCAGCATTTT. It specifies CASSVEGVNQPQHF. The whole variable domain, filled in from reference TRBV9 and TRBJ1-5, reads DSGVTQTPKHLITATGQRVTLRCSPRSGDLSVYWYQQSLDQGLQFLIQYYNGEERAKGNILERFSAQQFPDLHSELNLSSLELGDSALYFCASSVEGVNQPQHFGDGTRLSIL.

V is TRBV27 and J is TRBJ1-4; no clear D gene. Germline V gene data show CDR1 as MNHEY and CDR2 as SMNVEV (reference sequence). V shed 4 bases and J shed 7 bases, with 13 bases lying between them. This CDR3 has 14 amino acids. The CDR3 loop is CASSSVGRGEKLFF. CDR3 DNA: TGTGCCAGCAGTTCGGTTGGTCGGGGTGAAAAACTGTTTTTT. The entire variable domain, with the rest obtained from reference TRBV27 and TRBJ1-4, is as follows: EAQVTQNPRYLITVTGKKLTVTCSQNMNHEYMSWYRQDPGLGLRQIYYSMNVEVTDKGDVPEGYKVSRKEKRNFPLILESPSPNQTSLYFCASSSVGRGEKLFFGSGTQLSVL.

V and J are TRBV21-1 and TRBJ1-5; TRBD1 reflects the table's D call only, with no check against the DNA. TRBV21-1 has pseudogene status. CDR3 length: 16 amino acids. The CDR3 DNA reads as TGTGCCAGCAGCACTAGACAGGGGGCAAGGAGTCAGCCCCAGCATTTT. It yields the protein CASSTRQGARSQPQHF.

The chain joins TRBV7-9 to TRBJ1-5; TRBD1 matches 10 bases. The CDR3 has 13 residues. J gave up 7 bases and V 5 bases, and 2 bases lay outside the gene matches. The germline gives CDR1 SEHNR, CDR2 FQNEAQ (reference sequence). The CDR3: CASSGTGEQPQHF. The CDR3 bases are TGTGCCAGCAGCGGGACAGGGGAACAGCCCCAGCATTTT.

The chain employs TRBV7-2 and TRBJ2-1, with D maybe TRBD1 (6 bases). Germline V lookup: CDR1 SGHTA, CDR2 FQGNSA. The CDR3 is made up of 15 amino acids. Trimming cost V 1 base and J 7 bases, with 14 bases left between them. The DNA of the CDR3 is TGTGCCAGCAGCTTAGTAGGGGGTAACTTTAATGAGCAGTTCTTC. Its protein is CASSLVGGNFNEQFF.

The V and J genes are TRBV2 and TRBJ2-1; 9 bases map to TRBD2. This CDR3 is 16 amino acids long. Germline CDR1 is SNHLY and CDR2 is FYNNEI. After removal of 4 bases from V and 4 bases from J, the junction contained 8 bases not matched to a gene. The CDR3 region has the DNA TGTGCCAGCAGTGGTTTTAGCGGGAGTCGGTACAATGAGCAGTTCTTC. Its protein is CASSGFSGSRYNEQFF.